The 4 T cell receptor beta chains reported below all come from one sample, sequenced in a study of control samples from healthy donors and cancer patients. The assay was immunoSEQ multiplex PCR, and TCRdb's table has in-frame clones only and misses some. The sample consists of fewer than 200,000 clones, 96% of them appearing once. Sequenced material: blood. The receptor set was obtained from a woman younger than 45 in good health.

The rearrangement links TRBV7-8 to TRBJ2-2, with D possibly matching TRBD1 (5 bases). Germline CDR1 reads SGHVS; CDR2 reads FQNEAQ. The V end was cut by 5 bases, the J end by 4 bases, with 14 bases between. The CDR3 contains 15 residues. In DNA, the CDR3 is TGTGCCAGCAGCCCAGTGACAGCTTTCACCGGGGAGCTGTTTTTT. Amino acid sequence: CASSPVTAFTGELFF.

The chain recombines TRBV7-9 with TRBJ2-6; D gene unclear. The CDR3 sequence is 15 residues long. V gave up 4 bases and J gave up 0 bases, with 7 bases separating them. Germline V gives CDR1 SEHNR, CDR2 FQNEAQ (reference sequence). The CDR3 spells CASSSHNSGANVLTF. CDR3 bases: TGTGCCAGCAGCTCACACAACTCTGGGGCCAACGTCCTGACTTTC.

V usage is TRBV19 and J usage is TRBJ1-1, with 7 bases identical to TRBD1. Germline V gene data show CDR1 as LNHDA and CDR2 as SQIVND (reference sequence). The trim removed 4 bases at V and 8 bases at J, leaving 13 bases unmatched. There are 15 residues in the CDR3. CDR3 DNA: TGTGCCAGTAGTAGGGAACCGGGACAGCTCCTCGAAGCTTTCTTT. Residues: CASSREPGQLLEAFF.

This sequence joins TRBV7-9 and TRBJ1-4; D is perhaps TRBD1 (5 bases). V lost 5 bases and J 3 bases, leaving 13 bases between the germline ends. The CDR3 sequence is 15 residues long. CDR1 is SEHNR, CDR2 FQNEAQ, per germline (reference sequence). The CDR3 protein is CASSTSGTANEKLFF. The CDR3 coding sequence is TGTGCCAGCAGCACCTCAGGGACGGCTAATGAAAAACTGTTTTTT.